This passage covers 8 T cell receptor beta chains from one sample sequenced in a study of regulatory T cells in long-lasting Graves disease. Sample time point: newly diagnosed GD, antithyroid drugs for less than 3 months. There was RNA extracted from PBMCs, and the TCR library was made from it. CDR3 regions were amplified by Arm-PCR using iRepertoire HTBI primers to build TCR beta libraries. TCRdb re-analysed the multiplex PCR reads in MiXCR, keeping a single row per CDR3 protein. The table shows some 250,000 distinct CDR3 sequences, with 18% occurring only once. These data are also associated with another study on T cells in Graves' hyperthyroidism and ophthalmopathy.

The sample here was peripheral blood mononuclear cells (PBMCs), taken at new diagnosis, from a patient treated with antithyroid drugs. The source is a woman aged 30 to 39 with Graves disease.

This clonotype was recorded at least ten times. The chain recombines TRBV6-5 with TRBJ2-3; 8 bases agree with TRBD2. CDR1 is MNHEY, CDR2 SVGAGI, per germline. CDR3 length: 16 residues. The V gene end was trimmed by 2 bases and the J gene end by 2 bases; junction bases not matched to a gene: 6. The CDR3 spells CASSYRTSFATDTQYF. The CDR3 DNA reads as TGTGCCAGCAGTTACCGGACTAGCTTTGCCACAGATACGCAGTATTTT.

Points on this clonotype: One end of the junction varies from germline; a read error may be responsible. The V call is TRBV27, the J call TRBJ2-1; TRBD2 agrees at 10 bases. CDR1 and CDR2 from the germline V gene are MNHEY and SMNVEV (reference sequence). The CDR3 sequence is 11 residues long. CDR3 in amino acids: CASSLLSGGAF. The CDR3 DNA is TGTGCCAGCAGTTTACTAAGCGGGGGGGCCTTC.

This clonotype was picked up many times. V usage is TRBV7-8 and J usage is TRBJ1-1; D is ambiguous. Trimming took off 4 bases at V and 0 bases at J, with 9 bases between the two ends. CDR1 is SGHVS, CDR2 FQNEAQ, per germline. The CDR3 has 14 amino acids. CDR3 amino acids: CASSSAYMNTEAFF. Here the CDR3 DNA reads TGTGCCAGCAGCTCGGCGTACATGAACACTGAAGCTTTCTTT.

This clonotype was detected only a few times. This chain links TRBV19 with TRBJ2-7; 10 bases align to TRBD1. The CDR3 contains 15 residues. In germline, CDR1 is LNHDA, CDR2 SQIVND (reference sequence). V trimming: 5 bases; J trimming: 6 bases; junction bases outside the gene matches: 10. CDR3: CASSPLPGQGGEQYF. CDR3 coding DNA: TGTGCCAGTAGTCCACTCCCCGGACAGGGGGGCGAGCAGTACTTC.

This clonotype was recorded many times. The chain links TRBV11-2 to TRBJ2-1; D remains unclear. The germline V gene encodes CDR1 SGHAT and CDR2 FQNNGV. The CDR3 runs to 14 residues. V dropped 5 bases and J dropped 8 bases, with 16 bases sitting between them. The DNA of the CDR3 is TGTGCCAGCAGCCCCTCCCCAGGATTGCATGAGCAGTTCTTC. It codes for CASSPSPGLHEQFF.

This clonotype was detected many times. The chain is built from TRBV7-6 and TRBJ1-6; the D gene is possibly TRBD1 (5 bases). Germline V gene data show CDR1 as SGHVS and CDR2 as FNYEAQ. The CDR3 runs 16 residues. Trimming left V 5 bases short and J 7 bases short, with 18 bases between. CDR3 nucleotide sequence: TGTGCCAGCAGCGCCAGCAGGGTTGACCAGAATTCACCCCTCCACTTT. Encoded protein: CASSASRVDQNSPLHF. Complete variable domain (other parts from reference TRBV7-6 and TRBJ1-6): GAGVSQSPRYKVTKRGQDVALRCDPISGHVSLYWYRQALGQGPEFLTYFNYEAQQDKSGLPNDRFSAERPEGSISTLTIQRTEQRDSAMYRCASSASRVDQNSPLHFGNGTRLTVT.

A remark on this clonotype: A read error may be the cause here, since a much bigger clone is one base away. The gene calls are TRBV5-5 and TRBJ2-4; the D gene is possibly TRBD1 (6 bases). Germline CDR1 reads SGHKS; CDR2 reads YYEKEE (reference sequence). The CDR3 is 16 amino acids. V was pared by 1 base and J by 8 bases, with 19 bases between. The CDR3 protein is CASSLKVQGTEDIQYF. The CDR3 bases are TGTGCCAGCAGCTTGAAGGTACAGGGAACCGAGGACATTCAGTACTTC.

This clonotype was seen more than once but under ten times. The genes are TRBV19 and TRBJ1-1, with D possibly matching TRBD1 (6 bases). The V end lost 2 bases, the J end lost 3 bases, and 16 bases lay between the germline ends. This CDR3 contains 16 residues. Germline CDR1 reads LNHDA; CDR2 reads SQIVND (reference sequence). CDR3 protein: CASSIWGARGDTEAFF. The CDR3 nucleotides read TGTGCCAGTAGTATATGGGGGGCGAGGGGGGACACTGAAGCTTTCTTT.